This passage covers 10 T cell receptor beta chains from one sample sequenced in a study of Ad26.COV2.S vaccination and SARS-CoV-2 variants. The treatment denotes: around 19 received Ad26.COV2.S at low or high dose, single or two shots; five or six received placebo; per-sample allocation not given. All samples were drawn on day 63, counting from the first vaccine or placebo injection. TCRdb's copy holds only in-frame clones and misses some; the assay was immunoSEQ multiplex PCR. The data show about 680,000 clones, 70% to 90% seen once. The sample was peripheral blood, taken in a trial of Ad26.COV2.S vaccine versus placebo. The receptors originated from a person between 18 and 65 years old who received the Ad26.COV2.S COVID-19 vaccine or a placebo.

The chain uses TRBV7-9 and TRBJ2-3, with 8 bases matching TRBD2. This CDR3 comprises 14 residues. Germline V gene lookup returns CDR1 SEHNR and CDR2 FQNEAQ (reference sequence). Germline trimming cut 5 bases from V and 5 bases from J; bases unmatched to any gene: 6. The CDR3 reads CASSPGGPVDTQYF. The CDR3, as DNA: TGTGCCAGCAGCCCGGGGGGGCCCGTAGATACGCAGTATTTT.

The chain employs TRBV12-3 or TRBV12-4 and TRBJ2-7, with TRBD2 matching 7 bases. Unmatched junction bases numbered 5, after V lost 5 bases and J lost 7 bases. CDR3 length equals 12 residues. DNA of the CDR3: TGTGCCAGCAGTGTCGGGGGGTTTGAGCAGTACTTC. Protein product: CASSVGGFEQYF.

This chain uses TRBV18 with TRBJ2-6, with D perhaps matching TRBD1 (5 bases). The germline gives CDR1 KGHSH, CDR2 LQKENI. Deletions cut 3 bases from V and 4 bases from J, with 13 bases between. This CDR3 spans 16 amino acids. CDR3: CASSPVRADGANVLTF. CDR3 nucleotides: TGTGCCAGCTCACCGGTCAGGGCGGACGGGGCCAACGTCCTGACTTTC.

V and J are TRBV19 and TRBJ1-5; D is unresolved. There are 14 residues in the CDR3. Germline V lookup: CDR1 LNHDA, CDR2 SQIVND (reference sequence). Trimming took 4 bases from V and 4 from J, leaving 11 bases between them. Here the CDR3 reads CASSTLRGNQPQHF. The CDR3, as DNA: TGTGCCAGTAGTACCCTCCGGGGAAATCAGCCCCAGCATTTT. Full variable domain (missing parts from reference TRBV19 and TRBJ1-5): DGGITQSPKYLFRKEGQNVTLSCEQNLNHDAMYWYRQDPGQGLRLIYYSQIVNDFQKGDIAEGYSVSREKKESFPLTVTSAQKNPTAFYLCASSTLRGNQPQHFGDGTRLSIL.

This clone occurred once. This sequence joins TRBV6-5 and TRBJ2-5, with a tentative D call TRBD1 (5 bases). CDR3 length: 11 amino acids. CDR1 MNHEY and CDR2 SVGAGI come from the germline V gene. V was trimmed by 8 bases and J by 4 bases, leaving 8 bases between them. CDR3 amino acids: CASGALETQYF. The CDR3 DNA sequence: TGTGCCAGCGGGGCGTTAGAGACCCAGTACTTC.

The rearrangement links TRBV7-2 to TRBJ1-4, with 7 positions matching TRBD1. CDR1 and CDR2 (germline): SGHTA, FQGNSA. This CDR3 contains 11 residues. J gave up 12 bases and V 6 bases, and 4 bases lay outside the gene matches. The CDR3 DNA reads TGTGCCAGCAGTAGCAGGGGGGAACTGTTTTTT. Its translation is CASSSRGELFF.

This clone was recorded only once. This chain uses TRBV7-2 with TRBJ1-3; 7 positions match TRBD1. CDR3 length: 16 residues. Germline CDR1 is SGHTA and CDR2 is FQGNSA. V lost 5 bases to trimming and J lost 4 bases; unmatched junction nucleotides: 11. The CDR3 nucleotides are TGTGCCAGCAGCCAAGGGGACAGTGGGAGAGGAAACACCATATATTTT. Residues: CASSQGDSGRGNTIYF.

The genes are TRBV3-1 (or the pseudogene TRBV3-2) and TRBJ2-3; a weak D match, TRBD2 (5 bases). Trimming cost V 2 bases and J 5 bases, with 14 bases left between them. The CDR3 is 15 amino acids. Germline-derived CDR1 and CDR2 are LGHDT and YNNKEL (reference sequence). This CDR3 is CASSQKTILQDTQYF. For the CDR3, the DNA is TGTGCCAGCAGCCAAAAGACTATCCTGCAAGATACGCAGTATTTT.

The chain carries TRBV5-4 and TRBJ2-3; 8 positions agree with TRBD2. Unmatched junction bases numbered 7, after V lost 3 bases and J lost 4 bases. Looked up from germline, CDR1 is SGHNT and CDR2 is YYREEE (reference sequence). CDR3 length: 15 amino acids. CDR3 coding DNA: TGTGCCAGCAGCTCCCGGGGGGGCAGGGCAGATACGCAGTATTTT. Its translation: CASSSRGGRADTQYF.

The chain uses TRBV5-5 and TRBJ2-7, with TRBD1 identical over 11 bases. The germline CDR1 and CDR2 sequences are SGHKS and YYEKEE (reference sequence). The CDR3 length is 14 residues. J gave up 3 bases and V 5 bases, and 4 bases lay outside the gene matches. CDR3 residues: CASSSGTGGYEQYF. In DNA form, the CDR3 reads TGTGCCAGCAGTTCCGGGACAGGGGGCTACGAGCAGTACTTC.